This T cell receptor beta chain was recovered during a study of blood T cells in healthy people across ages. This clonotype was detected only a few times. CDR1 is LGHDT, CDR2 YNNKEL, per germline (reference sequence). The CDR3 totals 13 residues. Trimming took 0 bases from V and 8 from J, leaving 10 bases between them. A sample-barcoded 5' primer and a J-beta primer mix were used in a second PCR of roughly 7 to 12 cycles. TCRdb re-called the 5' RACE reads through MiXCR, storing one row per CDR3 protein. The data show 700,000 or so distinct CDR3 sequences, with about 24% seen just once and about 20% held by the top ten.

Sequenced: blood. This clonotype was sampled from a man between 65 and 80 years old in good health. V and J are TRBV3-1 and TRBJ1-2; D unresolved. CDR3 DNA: TGTGCCAGCAGCCAAGATACGGTGCCCGGCTACACCTTC. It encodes CASSQDTVPGYTF. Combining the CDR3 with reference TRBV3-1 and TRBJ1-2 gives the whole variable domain DTAVSQTPKYLVTQMGNDKSIKCEQNLGHDTMYWYKQDSKKFLKIMFSYNNKELIINETVPNRFSPKSPDKAHLNLHINSLELGDSAVYFCASSQDTVPGYTFGSGTRLTVV.